The source of this TCR beta chain is a study of lymphopenia after photon versus proton radiotherapy. Of note for this clone: What it binds is unknown.

Overall study results and limits: Under photons, naive T cells and diversity fell while effector/memory populations rose. Larger post-nadir TCR diversity loss correlated inversely with survival in deceased patients. Oligoclonal CD8+ Temra expansion after nadir drove photon patients' diversity drop.

V trimming: 5 bases; J trimming: 6 bases; junction bases outside the gene matches: 14. The CDR3 spans 17 residues. CDR1 is SGHAT and CDR2 is FQNNGV in the germline V gene. Profiled with immunoSEQ multiplex PCR; TCRdb holds only in-frame clones, not every one. This sample carries around 150,000 clones, about nine tenths of them seen once, and the ten largest clones take approximately 4.8%. The receptor's source is a man aged 45-65 years with gastric cancer. This specimen consisted of peripheral blood, obtained from a patient treated with photon-based radiotherapy. The chain combines TRBV11-2 with TRBJ2-1, with 9 bases matching TRBD2. Here the CDR3 reads CASSPLRGGRGRNEQFF. The CDR3 bases are TGTGCCAGCAGCCCGCTTAGAGGCGGGAGGGGGCGCAATGAGCAGTTCTTC.